The text below deals with one T cell receptor (beta chain). Clones were read by immunoSEQ multiplex PCR, and TCRdb kept only the in-frame ones, dropping some. The top ten clones hold around 7.8% of a sample with 200,000 to 250,000 clones, about four fifths of them seen once. The CDR3 consists of 15 residues. Germline V gives CDR1 MNHEY, CDR2 SVGAGI. Trimming at V came to 2 bases and at J to 2 bases, leaving 5 bases not matched to a gene. This sample stems from a study of blood T cell repertoires in COVID-19. The chain combines TRBV6-5 with TRBJ1-1; 7 nucleotides line up with TRBD1. Specimen: peripheral blood. The source of this sequence is an elderly woman with COVID-19, enrolled during active disease. The CDR3, as DNA: TGTGCCAGCAGTTACGCCGGACAGGCCAACACTGAAGCTTTCTTT. Translation gives CASSYAGQANTEAFF.